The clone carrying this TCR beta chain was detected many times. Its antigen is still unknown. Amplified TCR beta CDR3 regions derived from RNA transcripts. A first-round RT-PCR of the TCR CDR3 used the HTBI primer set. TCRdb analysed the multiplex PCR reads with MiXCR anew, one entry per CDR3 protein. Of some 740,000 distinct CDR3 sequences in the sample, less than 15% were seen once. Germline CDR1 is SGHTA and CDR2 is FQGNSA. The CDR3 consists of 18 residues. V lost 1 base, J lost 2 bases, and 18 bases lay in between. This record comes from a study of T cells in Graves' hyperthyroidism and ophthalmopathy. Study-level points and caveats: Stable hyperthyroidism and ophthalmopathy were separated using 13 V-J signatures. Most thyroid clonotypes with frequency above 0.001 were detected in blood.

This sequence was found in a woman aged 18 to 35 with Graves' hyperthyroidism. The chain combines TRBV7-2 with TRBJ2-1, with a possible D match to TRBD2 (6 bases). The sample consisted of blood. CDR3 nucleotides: TGTGCCAGCAGCTTAGAAGCGCCACTAGCACAAACCTACAATGAGCAGTTCTTC. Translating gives CASSLEAPLAQTYNEQFF.